This is a list of T cell receptor beta chains from one sample in a study of blood T cell repertoires in COVID-19. TCRdb's copy holds only in-frame clones and misses some; the assay was immunoSEQ multiplex PCR. The table lists around 200,000 clones, 80% to 90% of them singletons, with approximately 0.69% in the top ten. The sequencing sample was made of peripheral blood. These receptors were collected from a man aged 35-49 years with acute or convalescent COVID-19. Both conserved end residues are part of each CDR3. A D gene is named only where the DNA matches it firmly. A clone size is listed for some rows: how often the clone was seen (once, few, many), or a class if it is expanded.

TGTGCCAGCAGCGTAGAGAGGGAGTTTAGAGTGAACACTGAAGCTTTCTTT | CASSVEREFRVNTEAFF | NA | TRBJ1-1 | NA | 17 | TRBV9
TGTGCCAGCAGTGAAGGACGAATGGGTGGGACAGGCCTCAGAAAAGCTTTCTTT | CASSEGRMGGTGLRKAFF | TRBD1 | TRBJ1-1 | NA | 18 | TRBV25-1
TGTGCCAGCAGCATCCGGGACAGGGGGCCAGAGACCCAGTACTTC | CASSIRDRGPETQYF | TRBD1 | TRBJ2-5 | NA | 15 | TRBV5-8
TGTGCCAGTAGTATCACGGGAGGGCCGGTGGAGACCCAGTACTTC | CASSITGGPVETQYF | TRBD2 | TRBJ2-5 | NA | 15 | TRBV19
TGTGCCATCAGTGATGTCGGGAGCACCAACACCGGGGAGCTGTTTTTT | CAISDVGSTNTGELFF | NA | TRBJ2-2 | NA | 16 | TRBV10-3
TGTGCCAGCAGTTACCAGGCTCAGCTCCCTGGCTATGGCTACACCTTC | CASSYQAQLPGYGYTF | NA | TRBJ1-2 | NA | 16 | TRBV6-6
TGTGCCAGCAGTCCCAGGACAGGGGCTTACTACGAGCAGTACTTC | CASSPRTGAYYEQYF | TRBD1 | TRBJ2-7 | NA | 15 | TRBV28
TGTGCCAGCAGCAAAGTCGGGGGACTAGCCGACTACAATGAGCAGTTCTTC | CASSKVGGLADYNEQFF | NA | TRBJ2-1 | NA | 17 | TRBV21-1
TGTGCCAGCAGTGACCCGGGACGGGGGTACAATGAGCAGTTCTTC | CASSDPGRGYNEQFF | NA | TRBJ2-1 | NA | 15 | TRBV25-1
TGCGCCAGCAGCCCGGGGGGATACAATGAGCAGTTCTTC | CASSPGGYNEQFF | TRBD2 | TRBJ2-1 | NA | 13 | TRBV5-1
TGTGCCAGCAGTTCCCGACTAGCGGGAGGGCCCATCCGAGAGACCCAGTACTTC | CASSSRLAGGPIRETQYF | TRBD2 | TRBJ2-5 | NA | 18 | TRBV6-2/TRBV6-3
TGTGCCACCCGACCCGGGGGGCAAGAGACCCAGTACTTC | CATRPGGQETQYF | TRBD2 | TRBJ2-5 | NA | 13 | TRBV14
TGTGCCAGCAGATTAGGACTAGCGGGAACCCAAGAGACCCAGTACTTC | CASRLGLAGTQETQYF | TRBD2 | TRBJ2-5 | NA | 16 | TRBV7-2
TGTGCCAGCAGCTTACAGGGGTTCACCGGGGAGCTGTTTTTT | CASSLQGFTGELFF | NA | TRBJ2-2 | NA | 14 | TRBV7-8
TGTGCCAGTAGTATCGGACTCCTCAAGGAGCAGTACTTC | CASSIGLLKEQYF | NA | TRBJ2-7 | NA | 13 | TRBV19
TGTGCCAGCAGCTTCCGGGGCGGGGGGGCAGATACGCAGTATTTT | CASSFRGGGADTQYF | TRBD2 | TRBJ2-3 | NA | 15 | TRBV7-2
TGTGCCAGCAGCCCCGGAGGGCGGGGATCCTACGAGCAGTACTTC | CASSPGGRGSYEQYF | NA | TRBJ2-7 | NA | 15 | TRBV5-4
TGTGCCAGCACTGCCCAGGGGGCCGTGGTGAAGAACACTGAAGCTTTCTTT | CASTAQGAVVKNTEAFF | TRBD1 | TRBJ1-1 | NA | 17 | TRBV2
TGCAGTGCTTACAGGAACACTGAAGCTTTCTTT | CSAYRNTEAFF | NA | TRBJ1-1 | NA | 11 | TRBV20-1
TGTGCCATCAGTGAGTCGAGAAGAGGGCCCAACGAGCAGTACTTC | CAISESRRGPNEQYF | NA | TRBJ2-7 | NA | 15 | TRBV10-3
TGTGCCAGCAGCGTAGACAGGGGGTTCTACAATGAGCAGTTCTTC | CASSVDRGFYNEQFF | TRBD1 | TRBJ2-1 | few | 15 | TRBV9
TGTGCCAGCAGTTCTACGACAGGGGCGACGGGGCACGAGCAGTACTTC | CASSSTTGATGHEQYF | TRBD1 | TRBJ2-7 | NA | 16 | TRBV28
TGTGCCAGTAGCCCACAGGGGGGGGGCTATGGCTACACCTTC | CASSPQGGGYGYTF | TRBD1 | TRBJ1-2 | NA | 14 | TRBV19
TGTGCCATCAGTGACGACAGACAACCCAAAAACATTCAGTACTTC | CAISDDRQPKNIQYF | NA | TRBJ2-4 | NA | 15 | TRBV10-3
TGTGCCAGCAGTCGTGTAAATGGCTACACCTTC | CASSRVNGYTF | NA | TRBJ1-2 | few | 11 | TRBV12-3/TRBV12-4
TGTGCCAGCCTTGCGGGTTCTGGGGCCAACGTCCTGACTTTC | CASLAGSGANVLTF | NA | TRBJ2-6 | NA | 14 | TRBV6-5
TGTGCTAGCAGCTTAGGTCGGGGGGGGGAGACCCAGTACTTC | CASSLGRGGETQYF | TRBD2 | TRBJ2-5 | NA | 14 | TRBV7-7
TGTGCCAGCAACAACCGAGCAGGGGGGACTAATGAAAAACTGTTTTTT | CASNNRAGGTNEKLFF | TRBD1 | TRBJ1-4 | NA | 16 | TRBV7-9
TGCAGCGCCGGAATTAGCGCCGGCACCGGGGAGCTGTTTTTT | CSAGISAGTGELFF | NA | TRBJ2-2 | NA | 14 | TRBV29-1
TGCGCCAGCAGCTTGGGGGGGACAGGGTCCCCTGGGGCCAACGTCCTGACTTTC | CASSLGGTGSPGANVLTF | TRBD1 | TRBJ2-6 | NA | 18 | TRBV5-1
TGTGCCAGCAGCTTACACCGGACTTCTAACACCGGGGAGCTGTTTTTT | CASSLHRTSNTGELFF | NA | TRBJ2-2 | NA | 16 | TRBV7-2
TGTGCCAGCAGTCCCAACAGGGGAAATGAGCAGTTCTTC | CASSPNRGNEQFF | TRBD1 | TRBJ2-1 | NA | 13 | TRBV6-5
TGTGCCTGGAGGGATACTACCTATGTGCAGTACTTC | CAWRDTTYVQYF | NA | TRBJ2-7 | once | 12 | TRBV30
TGTGCCAGCAGCTTAACCTCGGGACAGCTCTCTGGGGCCAACGTCCTGACTTTC | CASSLTSGQLSGANVLTF | TRBD1 | TRBJ2-6 | NA | 18 | TRBV7-3
TGTGCCAGCACCCCTGGGACAGGGACGAATTCACCCCTCCACTTT | CASTPGTGTNSPLHF | TRBD1 | TRBJ1-6 | once | 15 | TRBV7-9
TGTGCCAGCAGTTGGACGGGAAGCTCCTACGAGCAGTACTTC | CASSWTGSSYEQYF | NA | TRBJ2-7 | NA | 14 | TRBV6-5
TGTGCCAGCAGCCTGAACCCACAGGGGAACACTGAAGCTTTCTTT | CASSLNPQGNTEAFF | NA | TRBJ1-1 | NA | 15 | TRBV6-5
TGTGCCAGCAGAAAACTAGCGGGAGATCACAATGAGCAGTTCTTC | CASRKLAGDHNEQFF | TRBD2 | TRBJ2-1 | NA | 15 | TRBV6-6
TGTGCCAGCAGCCAAGAGTCACTTTACGAGCAGTACTTC | CASSQESLYEQYF | NA | TRBJ2-7 | NA | 13 | TRBV4-2
TGTGCCAGCAGTTTATCAGCCGGACAGTACGAGCAGTACTTC | CASSLSAGQYEQYF | NA | TRBJ2-7 | NA | 14 | TRBV27